These T cell receptor beta chains were read from a single sample in a study of Ad26.COV2.S vaccination and SARS-CoV-2 variants. Produced via immunoSEQ multiplex PCR; TCRdb's table is partial and in-frame only. The sample consists of just over 350,000 clones, 80% to 90% of them appearing once. The source material was peripheral blood, sampled in a trial of Ad26.COV2.S vaccine versus placebo. Receptors originate from a person aged 18-65 years who received the Ad26.COV2.S COVID-19 vaccine or a placebo. CDR3s include the opening cysteine and the closing phenylalanine or tryptophan. A D gene is named only where the DNA matches it firmly. For some rows the clone size is stated as once, few or many, or as a class when expanded; others skip it.

J: TRBJ1-2; D: TRBD1; size: once; V: TRBV19; DNA: TGTGCCAGTACCCCGATGACAGGGATAACCCTCTATGGCTACACCTTC; CDR3: CASTPMTGITLYGYTF
J: TRBJ1-2; D: TRBD1; size: NA; V: TRBV11-2; DNA: TGTGCCAGCAGCTTCTCTCTGACAGGGAACTATGGCTACACCTTC; CDR3: CASSFSLTGNYGYTF
J: TRBJ1-3; D: NA; size: NA; V: TRBV7-9; DNA: TGTGCCAGCAGCCGCCCTGCGGGGGCGGACGGAAACACCATATATTTT; CDR3: CASSRPAGADGNTIYF
J: TRBJ1-2; D: NA; size: NA; V: TRBV12-3/TRBV12-4; DNA: TGTGCCAGCAGTCCCGGGACTCACGGCTACACCTTC; CDR3: CASSPGTHGYTF
J: TRBJ2-7; D: TRBD2; size: NA; V: TRBV4-1; DNA: TGCGCCAGCAGCCAACAGACTAGCGGGATGTACGAGCAGTACTTC; CDR3: CASSQQTSGMYEQYF
J: TRBJ2-2; D: NA; size: NA; V: TRBV2; DNA: TGTGCCAGCATTGTTACCCGGAACACCGGGGAGCTGTTTTTT; CDR3: CASIVTRNTGELFF
J: TRBJ1-6; D: NA; size: NA; V: TRBV9; DNA: TGTGCCAGCAGCGTAGAAGCTATAAATTCACCCCTCCACTTT; CDR3: CASSVEAINSPLHF
J: TRBJ2-3; D: NA; size: NA; V: TRBV3-1/TRBV3-2; DNA: TGTGCCAGCAGCCAAGATTGGGGAAGCGGCCTATATACGCAGTATTTT; CDR3: CASSQDWGSGLYTQYF
J: TRBJ1-2; D: TRBD1; size: NA; V: TRBV27; DNA: TGTGCCAGCAGGACCGGGACAGGGGGCTTCCTGGACTATGGCTACACCTTC; CDR3: CASRTGTGGFLDYGYTF
J: TRBJ1-5; D: NA; size: NA; V: TRBV2; DNA: TGTGCCAGCAGGGGACTGTATAGCAATCAGCCCCAGCATTTT; CDR3: CASRGLYSNQPQHF
J: TRBJ2-7; D: NA; size: once; V: TRBV12-3/TRBV12-4; DNA: TGTGCCAGCAACTCGGAGGGGATCTACGAGCAGTACTTC; CDR3: CASNSEGIYEQYF
J: TRBJ2-7; D: NA; size: NA; V: TRBV27; DNA: TGTGCCAGCCGCCCCGGGGGGCGATACGAGCAGTACTTC; CDR3: CASRPGGRYEQYF
J: TRBJ1-2; D: NA; size: NA; V: TRBV4-1; DNA: TGCGCCAGCAGCCAAGTAGAGGGAACTAACTATGGCTACACCTTC; CDR3: CASSQVEGTNYGYTF
J: TRBJ2-5; D: NA; size: NA; V: TRBV28; DNA: TGTGCCAGCAGTTTCCCTCGGGCCTCCCAAGAGACCCAGTACTTC; CDR3: CASSFPRASQETQYF
J: TRBJ2-1; D: TRBD1; size: NA; V: TRBV10-1; DNA: TGCGCCAGCAGTGCCCAGGGACAGGGATACATTGAGCAGTTCTTC; CDR3: CASSAQGQGYIEQFF
J: TRBJ1-2; D: TRBD1; size: NA; V: TRBV28; DNA: TGTGCCAGCAGTTCGACAGGGGCGATTAACTATGGCTACACCTTC; CDR3: CASSSTGAINYGYTF
J: TRBJ2-3; D: NA; size: NA; V: TRBV5-6; DNA: TGTGCCAGCAGCTCAGCGGGACTGGGGGCCTACACAGATACGCAGTATTTT; CDR3: CASSSAGLGAYTDTQYF
J: TRBJ2-3; D: NA; size: NA; V: TRBV3-1/TRBV3-2; DNA: TGTGCCAGCAGCCAAAGGGGGAGCACAGATACGCAGTATTTT; CDR3: CASSQRGSTDTQYF